These 7 T cell receptor beta chains were sequenced from one sample in a study of response to subunit inactivated influenza vaccine. TCRdb redid the calling of the RT-PCR reads with MiXCR, one entry per CDR3 protein. The profile shows roughly 620,000 distinct CDR3 sequences, about 11% of them singletons. The same sample was also studied in work on T cells expressing NK-cell markers. That report adds: Scientists made TCR beta cDNA using 5'RACE template switching with UMIs.

The sample here was PBMCs from blood, taken on the day of vaccination. The source of these receptors is a man aged 50 to 59 who received an inactivated influenza vaccine.

This clonotype occurred a few times. The chain carries TRBV27 and TRBJ2-7, with a tentative D call TRBD1 (6 bases). The CDR3 length is 15 residues. Trimming took off 2 bases at V and 3 bases at J, with 14 bases between the two ends. Per the germline V gene, CDR1 is MNHEY and CDR2 is SMNVEV (reference sequence). CDR3 bases: TGTGCCAGCAGTTTAAAAGGGACACATAACTACGAGCAGTACTTC. It codes for CASSLKGTHNYEQYF.

The chain recombines TRBV6-1 with TRBJ2-1; D is unresolved. The V gene's germline CDR1 is MNHNS and CDR2 SASEGT. The CDR3 loop spans 16 amino acids. V lost 5 bases to trimming and J lost 1 base, with 15 bases between them. The CDR3: CASSPGGVWSYNEQFF. The CDR3 nucleotides are TGTGCCAGCAGTCCTGGTGGGGTCTGGTCCTACAATGAGCAGTTCTTC.

This clonotype was counted between two and nine times. The chain combines TRBV10-3 with TRBJ2-5, with a possible D match to TRBD1 (6 bases). Trimming removed 5 bases from V and 4 bases from J, with 14 bases in between. From germline, CDR1 is ENHRY and CDR2 SYGVKD. The CDR3 contains 14 residues. The CDR3 DNA is TGTGCCATCAGTACGACAGGATTAACAGAGACCCAGTACTTC. Amino acids: CAISTTGLTETQYF.

The chain couples TRBV12-3 or TRBV12-4 to TRBJ2-7, with 8 positions matching TRBD1. V lost 3 bases and J lost 1; bases outside the gene matches: 5. The CDR3 consists of 15 residues. CDR3 residues: CASSLDRVVSYEQYF. The CDR3 nucleotides read TGTGCCAGCAGTTTGGACAGGGTAGTTTCCTACGAGCAGTACTTC.

The J gene is TRBJ2-7, the V gene TRBV3-1; D may be TRBD2 (5 bases). Trimming pared 0 bases from V and 10 bases from J, leaving 19 bases between. Per the germline V gene, CDR1 is LGHDT and CDR2 is YNNKEL (reference sequence). The CDR3 extends over 15 amino acids. The CDR3 nucleotides are TGTGCCAGCAGCCAAGAAGGGTCACGCTTGAGGGAACAGTACTTC. It codes for CASSQEGSRLREQYF.

The table lists this clonotype with a few counts. This chain connects TRBV4-3 to TRBJ2-1; TRBD2 matches 12 bases. The CDR3 runs 15 residues. The ends lost 4 bases at V and 8 bases at J; junction bases unmatched: 6. Germline CDR1 reads LGHNA; CDR2 reads YSLEER. CDR3 amino acids: CASSPLAGGTDEQFF. The DNA of the CDR3 is TGCGCCAGCAGCCCTCTAGCGGGAGGGACAGATGAGCAGTTCTTC.

This clonotype was found a few times. The chain uses TRBV4-3 and TRBJ1-2, with no clear D. The germline V gene has CDR1 LGHNA and CDR2 YSLEER. V was pared by 0 bases and J by 4 bases, with 12 bases between. The CDR3 has 15 amino acids. CDR3 bases: TGCGCCAGCAGCCAAGATCGGCGAGGGAGCTATGGCTACACCTTC. It specifies CASSQDRRGSYGYTF.